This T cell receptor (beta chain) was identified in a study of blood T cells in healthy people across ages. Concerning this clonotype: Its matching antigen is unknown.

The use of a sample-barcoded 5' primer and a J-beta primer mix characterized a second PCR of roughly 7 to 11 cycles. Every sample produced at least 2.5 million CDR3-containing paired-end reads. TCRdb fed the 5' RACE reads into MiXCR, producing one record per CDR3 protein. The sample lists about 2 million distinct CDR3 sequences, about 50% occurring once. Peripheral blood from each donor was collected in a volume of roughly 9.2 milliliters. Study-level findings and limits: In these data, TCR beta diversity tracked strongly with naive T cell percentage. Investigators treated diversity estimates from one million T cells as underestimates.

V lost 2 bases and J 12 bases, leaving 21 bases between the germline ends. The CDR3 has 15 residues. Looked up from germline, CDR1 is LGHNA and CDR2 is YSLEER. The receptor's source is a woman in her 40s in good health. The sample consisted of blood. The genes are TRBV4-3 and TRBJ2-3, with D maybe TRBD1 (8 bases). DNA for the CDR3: TGCGCCAGCAGCCAAAATCGACAACAGGGGGGGATTCAGTATTTT. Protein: CASSQNRQQGGIQYF.